The present entry profiles one T cell receptor (beta chain) with its context. This sample stems from a study of T cell repertoires in cytomegalovirus infection. Via MiXCR, TCRdb re-called the reads, giving one row per CDR3 protein. Found here are about 530,000 distinct CDR3 sequences, around a quarter of them singletons; the top ten hold about 13%. V was pared by 4 bases and J by 8 bases, with 10 bases of the junction left unmatched. Germline CDR1 reads SNHLY; CDR2 reads FYNNEI. The CDR3 is made up of 14 amino acids. The specimen was PBMCs. This clonotype was sampled from a human donor in good health (CMV status not recorded). Some clones in this sample may be carry-over from other donors' samples. The chain recombines TRBV2 with TRBJ2-5, with 7 bases fitting TRBD1. CDR3 nucleotides: TGTGCCAGCAGTGGAAGAGGGGGCCTTGATACCCAGTACTTC. It codes for CASSGRGGLDTQYF.